This T cell receptor (beta chain) was recorded in a study of blood T cell repertoires in COVID-19. This CDR3 region has 16 residues. Trimming removed 4 bases from V and 2 bases from J, with 19 bases in between. Germline CDR1 reads SGHRS; CDR2 reads YFSETQ. Sequencing was performed with immunoSEQ multiplex PCR; in TCRdb, only in-frame clones are kept and a portion is missing. The repertoire holds 250,000 or so clones, about four fifths seen once, with roughly 1.8% in the top ten. This sequence originates from a man aged 55-75 years who had recovered from COVID-19. The sequenced material came from PBMCs or T cells enriched from blood (not recorded which). The chain recombines TRBV5-1 with TRBJ2-7; possibly TRBD2 for D (6 bases). The CDR3 coding sequence is TGCGCCAGCAGCGCGGGGACGGCAAGTAAAACCTACGAGCAGTACTTC. Translation: CASSAGTASKTYEQYF.